Here is one T cell receptor beta chain with its context. Its antigen is unidentified. The entry originates in a study of cytomegalovirus exposure and HLA in healthy donors. Study-wide points: TRBV6-2, TRBV6-3 and some other V segments were unresolvable in 87-base-pair reads. Cytomegalovirus association was assigned to approximately 160 TCR beta chains. Analyzed later, most CMV-associated TCR beta chains appeared HLA-restricted.

V lost 1 base and J lost 3; bases outside the gene matches: 9. The CDR3 covers 18 residues. Germline V lookup: CDR1 SGDLS, CDR2 YYNGEE. PCR primers comprised 60 Vbeta and 13 Jbeta primers. The method was immunoSEQ multiplex PCR; TCRdb's version includes in-frame clones alone and lacks a portion of them. In the table there are some 180,000 clones, about four fifths of which are singletons. Sample: PBMCs. The clonotype originates from a woman younger than 45 in good health and CMV-seronegative. The chain employs TRBV9 and TRBJ2-6, with 8 bases that match TRBD1. CDR3 region: CASSVQGAKMFGANVLTF. The CDR3 DNA sequence: TGTGCCAGCAGCGTACAGGGGGCTAAAATGTTTGGGGCCAACGTCCTGACTTTC.